These 16 T cell receptor beta chains share one sample of origin, sequenced in a study of T-cell memory formation after mild COVID-19. TCRdb re-analysed the 5' RACE reads in MiXCR, keeping a single row per CDR3 protein. Of about 88,000 distinct CDR3 sequences listed, 25% are singletons. Sequencing was done on a sample of PBMCs or a T cell subset sorted from them (not recorded which). The receptors originated from a man younger than 35 who had mild COVID-19 (a few samples of this study predate the infection). Cell type and time point are not known.

The V gene is TRBV12-3 or TRBV12-4, the J gene TRBJ2-1, with 13 bases matching TRBD2. The CDR3 runs 14 residues. Trimming cost V 4 bases and J 10 bases; bases outside gene matches: 4. The CDR3 sequence: CASSSGLAGAEQFF. The DNA for the CDR3 is TGTGCCAGCAGTTCCGGACTAGCGGGGGCAGAGCAGTTCTTC.

This chain uses TRBV5-5 with TRBJ1-2; unclear D gene. V lost 1 base and J 0 bases, leaving 10 bases between the germline ends. This CDR3 spans 15 amino acids. The germline gives CDR1 SGHKS, CDR2 YYEKEE (reference sequence). Here the CDR3 DNA reads TGTGCCAGCAGCTTGACCCGGGCGTCTAACTATGGCTACACCTTC. It yields the protein CASSLTRASNYGYTF.

This clonotype occurred a few times. The chain links TRBV6-5 to TRBJ1-1; D call uncertain. With 8 bases removed from V and 1 base from J, the gap between germline ends came to 8 bases. The germline V gene has CDR1 MNHEY and CDR2 SVGAGI. The CDR3 extends over 12 amino acids. Here the CDR3 reads CASRPGNTEAFF. CDR3 bases: TGTGCCAGCCGTCCGGGGAACACTGAAGCTTTCTTT.

This clonotype has just a few counts. The chain carries TRBV15 and TRBJ2-5; possibly TRBD1 or TRBD2 for D (5 bases each). The CDR3 totals 16 residues. The germline V gene has CDR1 LNHNV and CDR2 YYDKDF (reference sequence). The V gene lost 1 base and the J gene lost 3 bases, with 15 bases spanning the gap. The CDR3 DNA reads TGTGCCACCAGCAGAGCTGGACCTCGGGGCAAAGAGACCCAGTACTTC. This encodes CATSRAGPRGKETQYF.

This clonotype was seen a handful of times. For the CDR3, the DNA is TGTGCCAGCAGCTTAGCGGGGTGGACCGGGGAGCTGTTTTTT. Protein product: CASSLAGWTGELFF. This chain uses TRBV7-2 with TRBJ2-2; D ambiguous. The CDR3 is made up of 14 amino acids. Germline V gene data show CDR1 as SGHTA and CDR2 as FQGNSA. Trimming took 0 bases from V and 5 from J, leaving 7 bases between them.

The chain couples TRBV6-2 or TRBV6-3 to TRBJ2-7; TRBD1 might be the D (6 bases). From germline, CDR1 is MNHEY and CDR2 SVGEGT. The CDR3 is 15 residues long. Trimming shortened V by 6 bases and J by 0 bases, and 15 bases separated the two germline ends. The DNA for the CDR3 is TGTGCCAGCAGGACAGGACTGTTAGGCTCCTACGAGCAGTACTTC. Its translation: CASRTGLLGSYEQYF.

This chain connects TRBV7-9 to TRBJ2-7; D gene uncertain. Germline V gene data show CDR1 as SEHNR and CDR2 as FQNEAQ (reference sequence). The CDR3 is 13 residues long. Between the trimmed V and J ends, which lost 6 bases and 3 bases, there was a span of 12 bases. Here the CDR3 DNA reads TGTGCCAGCAGTTCAACAACGATCTACGAGCAGTACTTC. This translates into CASSSTTIYEQYF.

The table lists this clonotype with a few counts. This chain uses TRBV12-3 or TRBV12-4 with TRBJ2-7, with 8 bases matching TRBD1. There are 13 residues in the CDR3. Germline trimming cut 6 bases from V and 6 bases from J; bases unmatched to any gene: 7. Written as DNA, the CDR3 is TGTGCCAGCAGCTCTCGGACAGGGCCCGAGCAGTACGTC. This codes for CASSSRTGPEQYV.

J is TRBJ2-7 and V is TRBV7-6, with unresolved D. Trimming stripped 2 bases from V and 5 bases from J, with 7 bases between. This CDR3 contains 12 residues. The germline V gene encodes CDR1 SGHVS and CDR2 FNYEAQ. This chain's CDR3 is CASSLLGNEQYF. CDR3 coding DNA: TGTGCCAGCAGCTTATTAGGGAACGAGCAGTACTTC. Full variable domain (outside the CDR3, taken from reference TRBV7-6 and TRBJ2-7): GAGVSQSPRYKVTKRGQDVALRCDPISGHVSLYWYRQALGQGPEFLTYFNYEAQQDKSGLPNDRFSAERPEGSISTLTIQRTEQRDSAMYRCASSLLGNEQYFGPGTRLTVT.

Comments on this clonotype: Relative to the germline gene, one junction end is altered; a read error may explain this. The V call is TRBV20-1, the J call TRBJ2-7; D is perhaps TRBD2 (5 bases). Germline assignment: CDR1 DFQATT and CDR2 SNEGSKA (reference sequence). This CDR3 spans 12 amino acids. The CDR3: CSARGSGPEQYF. The CDR3 bases are TGCAGTGCGAGAGGGTCCGGGCCCGAGCAGTACTTC.

This clonotype was recorded a few times. The V call is TRBV23-1, the J call TRBJ2-7; perhaps TRBD2 as D (6 bases). Being an ORF, TRBV23-1 has a function that is uncertain. The V gene lost 7 bases and the J gene lost 3 bases, with 19 bases spanning the gap. This CDR3 spans 15 amino acids. CDR3 in DNA: TGCGCCAGCAATCGGGACTTCCGCCACTTCTACGAGCAGTACTTC. Translated, it gives CASNRDFRHFYEQYF.

This clonotype was picked up many times. The J gene is TRBJ2-1, the V gene TRBV4-3; TRBD2 aligns across 11 bases. Germline assignment: CDR1 LGHNA and CDR2 YSLEER. J was trimmed by 3 bases and V by 4 bases; bases with no gene match: 2. The CDR3 has 15 amino acids. DNA for the CDR3: TGCGCCAGCAGCCCCGGGACTAGCGGCTACAATGAGCAGTTCTTC. This codes for CASSPGTSGYNEQFF.

The genes are TRBV5-6 and TRBJ2-7, with 9 nucleotides matching TRBD2. Germline V gene sequence: CDR1 SGHDT, CDR2 YYEEEE. The V gene end was trimmed by 2 bases and the J gene end by 2 bases; junction bases not matched to a gene: 5. This CDR3 has 15 amino acids. As DNA, the CDR3 is TGTGCCAGCAGCTTCTTAGCGGGGGACCCCTACGAGCAGTACGTC. Translated: CASSFLAGDPYEQYV.

The genes are TRBV3-1 and TRBJ2-1; 7 nucleotides agree with TRBD2. This CDR3 is built from 12 residues. The germline V gene has CDR1 LGHDT and CDR2 YNNKEL (reference sequence). Trimming at V came to 6 bases and at J to 7 bases, leaving 3 bases not matched to a gene. CDR3 residues: CASRGGWNEQFF. The CDR3 DNA reads as TGTGCCAGCAGGGGAGGGTGGAATGAGCAGTTCTTC.

The CDR3 DNA reads as TGTGCCAGCAGCTTCGGGACAGGGCACTACGAGCAGTACGTC. Its translation is CASSFGTGHYEQYV. The chain recombines TRBV5-6 with TRBJ2-7; 9 bases match TRBD1. Trimming took 2 bases from V and 3 from J; bases not matched to a gene: 3. Germline V gene lookup returns CDR1 SGHDT and CDR2 YYEEEE. The CDR3 spans 14 residues.

A few counts support this clonotype. The chain links TRBV4-3 to TRBJ1-1, with a possible D match to TRBD1 (6 bases). Looked up from germline, CDR1 is LGHNA and CDR2 is YSLEER. V was clipped by 0 bases and J by 7 bases, with 12 bases between them. The CDR3 runs 14 residues. CDR3 sequence: CASSQEGGQLEAFF. Written as DNA, the CDR3 is TGCGCCAGCAGCCAAGAGGGGGGACAACTTGAAGCTTTCTTT.